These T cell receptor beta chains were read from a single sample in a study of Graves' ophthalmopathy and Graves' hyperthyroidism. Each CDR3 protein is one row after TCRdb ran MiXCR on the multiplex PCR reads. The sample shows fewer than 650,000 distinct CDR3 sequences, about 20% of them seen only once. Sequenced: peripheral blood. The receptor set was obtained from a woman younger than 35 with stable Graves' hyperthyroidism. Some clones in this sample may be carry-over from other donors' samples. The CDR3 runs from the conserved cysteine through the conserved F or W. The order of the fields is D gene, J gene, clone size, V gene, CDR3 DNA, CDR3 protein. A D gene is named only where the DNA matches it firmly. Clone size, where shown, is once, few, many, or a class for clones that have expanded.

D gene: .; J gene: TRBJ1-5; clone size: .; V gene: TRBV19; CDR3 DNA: TGTGCCAGTAGTATGGTGGAGGGTAGCAATCAGCCCCAGCATTTT; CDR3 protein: CASSMVEGSNQPQHF
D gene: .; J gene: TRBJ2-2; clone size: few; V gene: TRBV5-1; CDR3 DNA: TGCGCCAGCAGCACCTCGACCGGGGAGCTGTTTTTT; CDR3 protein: CASSTSTGELFF
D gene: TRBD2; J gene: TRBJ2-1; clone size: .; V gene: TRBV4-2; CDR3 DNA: TGTGCCAGCAGCCCAGGGACTAGCGGGAAATCTTGGGATGAGCAGTTCTTC; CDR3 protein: CASSPGTSGKSWDEQFF
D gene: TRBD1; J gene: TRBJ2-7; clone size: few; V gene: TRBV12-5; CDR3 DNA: TGTGCTAGTGGCCTGACAGGGGACGAGCAGTACTTC; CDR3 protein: CASGLTGDEQYF
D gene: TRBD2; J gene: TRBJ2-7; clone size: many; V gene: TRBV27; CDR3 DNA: TGTGCCAGCCGGACGTCCGGGACTAGCTCCTACGAGCAGTACTTC; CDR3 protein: CASRTSGTSSYEQYF
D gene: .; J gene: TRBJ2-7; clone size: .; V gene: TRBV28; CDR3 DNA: TGTGCCAGCAGTCCACTCCCATTTAAAGGGTTCGCCTACGAGCAGTACTTC; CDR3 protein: CASSPLPFKGFAYEQYF
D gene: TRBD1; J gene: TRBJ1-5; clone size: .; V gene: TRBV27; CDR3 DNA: TGTGCCAGCAGTACTTCACAGGGGGCGCTTAATCAGCCCCAGCATTTT; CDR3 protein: CASSTSQGALNQPQHF
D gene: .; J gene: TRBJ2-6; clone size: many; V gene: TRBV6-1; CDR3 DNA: TGTGCCAGCAGAGAGACAGTATTCTCTGGGGCCAACGTCCTGACTTTC; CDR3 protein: CASRETVFSGANVLTF
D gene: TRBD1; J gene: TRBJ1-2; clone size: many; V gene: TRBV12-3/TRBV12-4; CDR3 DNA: TGTGCCAGCAGAAAAACAGGGGGCATGGGCATTGGCTACACCTTC; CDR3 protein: CASRKTGGMGIGYTF
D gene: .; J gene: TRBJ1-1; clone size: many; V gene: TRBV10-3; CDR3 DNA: TGTGCCATCAGTGAGTCCGGGGGCCGGGACACTGAAGCTTTCTTT; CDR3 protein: CAISESGGRDTEAFF
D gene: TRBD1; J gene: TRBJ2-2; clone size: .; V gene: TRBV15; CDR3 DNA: TGTGCCACCAGCTATCGGTCAGGGGGCATCGGGGAGCTGTTTTTT; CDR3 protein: CATSYRSGGIGELFF
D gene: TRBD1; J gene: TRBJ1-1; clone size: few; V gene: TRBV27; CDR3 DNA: TGTGCCAGCAGTTTTACAGGGGGCGTTAGCACTGAAGCTTTCTTT; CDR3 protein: CASSFTGGVSTEAFF
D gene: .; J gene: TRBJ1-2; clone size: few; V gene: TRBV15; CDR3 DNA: TGTGCCACCAGCAGAGATGGTCTTAACTATGGCTACACCTTC; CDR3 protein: CATSRDGLNYGYTF
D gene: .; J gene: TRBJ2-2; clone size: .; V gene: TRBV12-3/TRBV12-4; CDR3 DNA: TGTGCCAGCAGTTTTTGGGCCGGGGTAACGAACACCGGGGAGCTGTTTTTT; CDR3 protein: CASSFWAGVTNTGELFF
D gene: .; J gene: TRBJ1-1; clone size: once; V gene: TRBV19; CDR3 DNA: TGTGCCAGTATTTCTACGAACACTGAAGCTTTCTTT; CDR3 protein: CASISTNTEAFF
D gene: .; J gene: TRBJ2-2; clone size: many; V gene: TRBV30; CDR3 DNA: TGTGCCTGGAGTGAAGTAGCCGGGGAGCTGTTTTTT; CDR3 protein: CAWSEVAGELFF
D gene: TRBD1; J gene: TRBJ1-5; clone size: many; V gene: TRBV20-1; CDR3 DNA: TGCAGTGCGTGGACAGGGAATCAGCCCCAGCATTTT; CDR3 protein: CSAWTGNQPQHF
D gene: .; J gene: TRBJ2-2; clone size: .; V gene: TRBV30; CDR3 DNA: TGTGCCTGGAGTGGGCAGTCCACCGGGGAGCTGTTTTTT; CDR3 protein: CAWSGQSTGELFF
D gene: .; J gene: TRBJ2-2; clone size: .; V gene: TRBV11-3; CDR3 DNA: TGTGCCAGCAGCGGGTCTTCGAACACCGGGGAGCTGTTTTTT; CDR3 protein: CASSGSSNTGELFF
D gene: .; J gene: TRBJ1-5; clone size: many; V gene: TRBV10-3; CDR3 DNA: TGTGCCATCAAACAGGGTGTGGATCAGCCCCAGCATTTT; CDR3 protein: CAIKQGVDQPQHF
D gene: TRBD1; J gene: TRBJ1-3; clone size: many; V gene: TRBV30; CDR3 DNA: TGTGCCTGGGACAGGGGGAACTCTGGAAACACCATATATTTT; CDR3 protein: CAWDRGNSGNTIYF
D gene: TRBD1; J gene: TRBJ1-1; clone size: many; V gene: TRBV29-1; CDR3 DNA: TGCAGCGCAAGACAGGGAGGGGACACTGAAGCTTTCTTT; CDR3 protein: CSARQGGDTEAFF
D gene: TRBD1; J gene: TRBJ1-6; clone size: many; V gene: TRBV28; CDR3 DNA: TGTGCCAGCAGTTTCTCCAGGGGGCGTCTCAATTCACCCCTCCACTTT; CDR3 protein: CASSFSRGRLNSPLHF
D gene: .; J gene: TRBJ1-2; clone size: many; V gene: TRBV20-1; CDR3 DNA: TGCAGTGCTAGCCAGGGCGCTAACTATGGCTACACCTTC; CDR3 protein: CSASQGANYGYTF
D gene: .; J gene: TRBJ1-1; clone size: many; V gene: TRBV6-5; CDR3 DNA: TGTGCCAGCAGTTCCCTCGTGAACACTGAAGCTTTCTTT; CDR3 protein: CASSSLVNTEAFF
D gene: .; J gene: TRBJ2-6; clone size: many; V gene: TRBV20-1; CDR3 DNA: TGCAGCGCCTGGGGACTGAACTCTGGGGCCAACGTCCTGACTTTC; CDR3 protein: CSAWGLNSGANVLTF
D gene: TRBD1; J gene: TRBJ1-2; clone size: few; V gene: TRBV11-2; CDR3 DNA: TGTGCCAGCAGCTGGGACAGGGACGTCTATGGCTACACCTTC; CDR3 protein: CASSWDRDVYGYTF
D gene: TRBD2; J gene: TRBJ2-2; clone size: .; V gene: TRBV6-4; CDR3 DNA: TGTGCCAGCCGAAGCGGGAGTGACACCGGGGAGCTGTTTTTT; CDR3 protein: CASRSGSDTGELFF
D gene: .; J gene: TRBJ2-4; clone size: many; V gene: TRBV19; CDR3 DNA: TGTGCCAGTCTGACCAGTATAGCCAAAAACATTCAGTACTTC; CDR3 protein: CASLTSIAKNIQYF
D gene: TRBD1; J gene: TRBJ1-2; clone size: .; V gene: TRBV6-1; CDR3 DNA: TGTGCCAGCAGTGGGGACAGGGAGCCGGGAAACTATGGCTACACCTTC; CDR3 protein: CASSGDREPGNYGYTF
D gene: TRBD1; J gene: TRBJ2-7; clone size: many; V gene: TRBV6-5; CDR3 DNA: TGTGCCAGCAGTTACTCTAACATCAGGGGGGAGCAGTACTTC; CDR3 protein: CASSYSNIRGEQYF
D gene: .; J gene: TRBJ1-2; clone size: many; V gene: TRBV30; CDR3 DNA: TGTGCCTGGAGTTCAACTCCGGGTGGCTACACCTTC; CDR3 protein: CAWSSTPGGYTF
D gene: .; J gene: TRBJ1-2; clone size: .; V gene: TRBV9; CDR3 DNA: TGTGCCAGCAGCGCCTTCAAGGGGCTGTCCTTGGACTATGGCTACACCTTC; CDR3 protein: CASSAFKGLSLDYGYTF
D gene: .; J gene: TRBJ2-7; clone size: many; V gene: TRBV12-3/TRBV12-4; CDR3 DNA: TGTGCCAGCAGTTTAGATGTAGCCTCCTACGAGCAGTACTTC; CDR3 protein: CASSLDVASYEQYF
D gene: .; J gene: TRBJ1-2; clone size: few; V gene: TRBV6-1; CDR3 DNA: TGTGCCATAACAGGGTCAGCTCTCAGTGGCTACACCTTC; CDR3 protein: CAITGSALSGYTF
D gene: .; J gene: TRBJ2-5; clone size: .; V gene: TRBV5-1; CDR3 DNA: TGCGCCAGCAGCTTGTCAGGGGACGGAGAGACCCAGTACTTC; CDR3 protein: CASSLSGDGETQYF
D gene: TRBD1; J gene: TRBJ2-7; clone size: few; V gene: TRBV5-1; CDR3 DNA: TGCGCCAGCAGCCCACTACAGGGGGCCCCTTACTACGAGCAGTACTTC; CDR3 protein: CASSPLQGAPYYEQYF
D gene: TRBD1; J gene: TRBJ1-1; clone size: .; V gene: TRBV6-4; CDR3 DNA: TGTGCCAGCAGTGGCGGGACAGGGGGCGCGGAACCCGCTTTCTTT; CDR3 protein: CASSGGTGGAEPAFF
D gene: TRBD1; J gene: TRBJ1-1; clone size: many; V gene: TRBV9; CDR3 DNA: TGTGCCAGCAGCACCTGGACAGGGAGCACTGAAGCTTTCTTT; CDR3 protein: CASSTWTGSTEAFF
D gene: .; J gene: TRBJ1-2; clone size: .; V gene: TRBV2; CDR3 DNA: TGTGCCAGCAGTAGACATTCCGATGGCTACACCTTC; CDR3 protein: CASSRHSDGYTF
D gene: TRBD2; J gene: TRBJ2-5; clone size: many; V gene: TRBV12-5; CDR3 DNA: TGTGCTAGCGGCGGGGGGGGGAAAGCGAGGGAGACCCAGTACTTC; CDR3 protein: CASGGGGKARETQYF
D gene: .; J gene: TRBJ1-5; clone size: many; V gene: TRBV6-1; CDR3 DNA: TGTGCCAGCAGTGAAGCGCTGGGACCTGGGGACCAGCCCCAGCATTTT; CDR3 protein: CASSEALGPGDQPQHF
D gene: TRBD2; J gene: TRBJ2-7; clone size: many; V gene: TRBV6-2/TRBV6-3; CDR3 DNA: TGTGCCACCGTAAGGGGCGGGAGCTCCTACGAGCAGTACTTC; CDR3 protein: CATVRGGSSYEQYF
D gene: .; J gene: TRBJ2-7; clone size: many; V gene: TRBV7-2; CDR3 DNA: TGTGCCAGCAGCCGCGGACCGGTCTACGAGCAGTACTTC; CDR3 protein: CASSRGPVYEQYF
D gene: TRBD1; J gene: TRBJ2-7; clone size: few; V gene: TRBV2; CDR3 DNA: TGTGCCAGCAGTCCTCCCCGGGACAGGGCCCACGAGCAGTACTTC; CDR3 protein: CASSPPRDRAHEQYF
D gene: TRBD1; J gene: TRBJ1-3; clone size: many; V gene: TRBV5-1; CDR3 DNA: TGCGCCAGCAGCTCAGGGGGCGGTGGAAACACCATATATTTT; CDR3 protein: CASSSGGGGNTIYF
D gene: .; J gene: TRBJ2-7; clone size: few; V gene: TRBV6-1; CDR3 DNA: TGTGCCAGCAGTCCGGGCAGGGGAGACGATCAGTACTTC; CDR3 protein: CASSPGRGDDQYF
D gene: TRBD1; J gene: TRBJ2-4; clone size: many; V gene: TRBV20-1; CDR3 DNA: TGCAGTGCTAGGGGGACAGGGAGGGGAGCCAAAAACATTCAGTACTTC; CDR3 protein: CSARGTGRGAKNIQYF
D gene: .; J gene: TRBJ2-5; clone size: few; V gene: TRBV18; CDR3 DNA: TGTGCCAGCTCATTGGCCAACCGAGAGACCCAGTACTTC; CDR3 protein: CASSLANRETQYF
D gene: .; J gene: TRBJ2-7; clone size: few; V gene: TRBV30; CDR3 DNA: TGTGCCTGGAGTTTTAGCGGCAGCTACGAGCAGTACTTC; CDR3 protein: CAWSFSGSYEQYF
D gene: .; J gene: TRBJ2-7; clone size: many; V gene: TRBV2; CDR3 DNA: TGTGCCAGCAGGAAGGACAGCTCCTACGAGCAGTACTTC; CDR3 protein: CASRKDSSYEQYF
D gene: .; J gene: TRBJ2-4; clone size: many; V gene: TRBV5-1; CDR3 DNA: TGCGCCAGCAGTACCCCCGAGGGAGAGGGGGGAAACATTCAGTACTTC; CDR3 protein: CASSTPEGEGGNIQYF
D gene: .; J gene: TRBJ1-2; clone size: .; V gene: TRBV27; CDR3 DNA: TGTGCCAGCAGTTTATCGCCGGGGGCCCTCGACTATGGCTACACCTTC; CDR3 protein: CASSLSPGALDYGYTF